Listed below are T cell receptor beta chains from one sample, sequenced in a study of blood T cell repertoires in COVID-19. Profiled with immunoSEQ multiplex PCR; TCRdb holds only in-frame clones, not every one. The table lists about 100,000 clones, more than 70% of them singletons, with less than 5% in the top ten. The sample taken for sequencing was peripheral blood. Receptors originate from a human donor in a cohort sampled during active COVID-19. Each CDR3 is given with its conserved first and last residue. A D gene is named only where the DNA matches it firmly. Some rows have no size entry. The others give once, few or many, or a class for an expanded clone.

clone size,V gene,D gene,J gene,CDR3 DNA,CDR3 protein
.,TRBV2,TRBD1,TRBJ2-2,TGTGCCAGCAGTATAAGACAGGGGAACACCGGGGAGCTGTTTTTT,CASSIRQGNTGELFF
.,TRBV6-5,TRBD2,TRBJ2-5,TGTGCCAGCAGCACCGATAGCGGGAGAGAGACCCAGTACTTC,CASSTDSGRETQYF
.,TRBV6-5,.,TRBJ2-3,TGTGCCAGCAGTTACGGAAAGGGGGGGGCAGATACGCAGTATTTT,CASSYGKGGADTQYF
.,TRBV9,TRBD2,TRBJ2-1,TGTGCCAGCAGCGTTAGCGGGCAAATCTACAATGAGCAGTTCTTC,CASSVSGQIYNEQFF
.,TRBV10-3,.,TRBJ1-2,TGTGCCATCACCTCAACAGAAAACTATGGCTACACCTTC,CAITSTENYGYTF
.,TRBV6-5,TRBD1,TRBJ1-1,TGTGCCAGCAGTTACTCCGGGACAGGCGGACTGAAAGCTTTCTTT,CASSYSGTGGLKAFF
.,TRBV18,TRBD2,TRBJ2-2,TGTGCCAGCTCACCACCTAGCGGGGGAACTAACACCGGGGAGCTGTTTTTT,CASSPPSGGTNTGELFF
.,TRBV25-1,TRBD1,TRBJ2-7,TGTGCCAGCACAGAGACAGGGGGCTCGTCCTACGAGCAGTACTTC,CASTETGGSSYEQYF
.,TRBV10-3,TRBD2,TRBJ2-1,TGTGCCATCAGCGGAGGAGGCGGGAGCGGGAATGAGCAGTTCTTC,CAISGGGGSGNEQFF
.,TRBV9,TRBD1,TRBJ2-2,TGTGCCAGCAGCCCTTCCCTGAACAGGGGAGTCCCCGGGGAGCTGTTTTTT,CASSPSLNRGVPGELFF
.,TRBV7-2,.,TRBJ1-5,TGTGCCAGCAGCTTCGGGAGGGCAGGGTCCCCAGGGGCCCAGCATTTT,CASSFGRAGSPGAQHF
.,TRBV27,.,TRBJ2-3,TGTGCCAGCAGTTTCTTTAGCACAGATACGCAGTATTTT,CASSFFSTDTQYF
.,TRBV7-2,TRBD1,TRBJ1-1,TGTGCCAGCAGAATCAAGGGACAGAACATGAACACTGAAGCTTTCTTT,CASRIKGQNMNTEAFF
.,TRBV5-1,.,TRBJ2-3,TGCGCCAGCTGCGCCTCATTGCCCACAGATACGCAGTATTTT,CASCASLPTDTQYF
.,TRBV7-8,.,TRBJ1-2,TGTGCCAGCAGCTTCTCCACAGATGGCTACACCTTC,CASSFSTDGYTF
.,TRBV18,.,TRBJ2-1,TGTGCCAGCTCACCCACAATAGCGAGCTGGGGTTCCAATGAGCAGTTCTTC,CASSPTIASWGSNEQFF
.,TRBV28,.,TRBJ1-2,TGTGCCAGCAGCCAAACAGGGACATTTGGCTACACCTTC,CASSQTGTFGYTF
.,TRBV2,.,TRBJ2-3,TGTGCCAGCAGTGTCATCAGGACAGATACGCAGTATTTT,CASSVIRTDTQYF
.,TRBV18,TRBD1,TRBJ1-2,TGTGCCAGCTCAGTCGGGACAGGGGGCTATGGCTACACCTTC,CASSVGTGGYGYTF
.,TRBV5-1,.,TRBJ1-2,TGCGCCAGCAGCTTGACAGAATTTAACTATGGCTACACCTTC,CASSLTEFNYGYTF
few,TRBV7-2,TRBD1,TRBJ2-1,TGTGCCAGCAGCTTCCTTTACAGGGGTGGCAATGAGCAGTTCTTC,CASSFLYRGGNEQFF
.,TRBV7-6,TRBD2,TRBJ2-1,TGTGCCAGCAGCTTAGCTCTGAGCGGGAGTCGGGGTGAGCAGTTCTTC,CASSLALSGSRGEQFF
.,TRBV7-2,.,TRBJ2-3,TGTGCCAGCAGCTTATTGGGTGCGGTAGCGGGCACAGATACGCAGTATTTT,CASSLLGAVAGTDTQYF
.,TRBV5-1,TRBD2,TRBJ2-2,TGCGCCAGCAGCCAATCCGCTAGCGGGAGAGCCGGGGAGCTGTTTTTT,CASSQSASGRAGELFF
.,TRBV5-1,TRBD1,TRBJ2-2,TGCGCCAGCAGCAACCGGGACAGGCACACCGGGGAGCTGTTTTTT,CASSNRDRHTGELFF
once,TRBV6-5,TRBD1,TRBJ1-4,TGTGCCAGCAAAGGGGGACAGGGGCTGAATGAAAAACTGTTTTTT,CASKGGQGLNEKLFF
.,TRBV3-1/TRBV3-2,.,TRBJ2-7,TGTGCCAGCAGCCAAGTTGGCCACGAGCAGTACTTC,CASSQVGHEQYF
.,TRBV6-6,.,TRBJ1-5,TGTGCCAGCAGTAAAGCAGGACAGAGCAATCAGCCCCAGCATTTT,CASSKAGQSNQPQHF
.,TRBV12-3/TRBV12-4,.,TRBJ2-2,TGTGCCAGCAGTCCCTCGGGAGCCGGGGAGCTGTTTTTT,CASSPSGAGELFF
.,TRBV28,TRBD1,TRBJ1-5,TGTGCCAGCAGCGGACAGGGGGCCTACAATCAGCCCCAGCATTTT,CASSGQGAYNQPQHF
.,TRBV5-1,TRBD2,TRBJ2-3,TGCGCCAGCAGCTTGGGACTAGCGGGAGTTGGGGGGCAAACAGATACGCAGTATTTT,CASSLGLAGVGGQTDTQYF
.,TRBV19,.,TRBJ2-3,TGTGCCAGTAGTCATTTTCGGGCCAGAAGTAGCGGAGGCACAGATACGCAGTATTTT,CASSHFRARSSGGTDTQYF
.,TRBV6-4,TRBD1,TRBJ2-1,TGTGCCAGCAGTGACCCAGACCAGGGGGCCGGATACAATGAGCAGTTCTTC,CASSDPDQGAGYNEQFF
.,TRBV28,.,TRBJ2-7,TGTGCCAGCAGTCCGCCCGACACGACCTACGAGCAGTACTTC,CASSPPDTTYEQYF
.,TRBV4-1,TRBD1,TRBJ1-1,TGCGCCAGCAGCCCCCGGACAGGGGAAATGAACACTGAAGCTTTCTTT,CASSPRTGEMNTEAFF
.,TRBV6-2/TRBV6-3,TRBD1,TRBJ1-2,TGTGCCAGCAGCCCCATCCTTGGACAGGGAGATTTCTATGGCTACACCTTC,CASSPILGQGDFYGYTF
.,TRBV28,.,TRBJ2-2,TGTGCCAGCAGTTTACAGGGTACCGGGGAGCTGTTTTTT,CASSLQGTGELFF
.,TRBV5-1,TRBD1,TRBJ1-4,TGCGCCAGCAGCTTATCGGGACAGGGAGGGTTTGAAAAACTGTTTTTT,CASSLSGQGGFEKLFF
.,TRBV7-9,TRBD2,TRBJ2-5,TGTGCCAGCAGCCCTTTACTAGCGGGAGGGATGGAGACCCAGTACTTC,CASSPLLAGGMETQYF
.,TRBV10-3,TRBD1,TRBJ1-2,TGTGCCATCAGTTCGGACAGGCGCTATGGCTACACCTTC,CAISSDRRYGYTF
.,TRBV30,TRBD1,TRBJ1-4,TGTGCCTGGAGCGTAAGGGGGCCGCCTAATGAAAAACTGTTTTTT,CAWSVRGPPNEKLFF
.,TRBV9,.,TRBJ1-2,TGTGCCAGCAGCGTAGTTGGGGCCACTAACTATGGCTACACCTTC,CASSVVGATNYGYTF
.,TRBV28,.,TRBJ2-2,TGTGCCAGCAGTGTCCACCACAGCCCTAACACCGGGGAGCTGTTTTTT,CASSVHHSPNTGELFF
.,TRBV6-1,.,TRBJ1-5,TGTGCCAGCAGTGGGTCCGGACATCGGGTCGAGACTAATCAGCCCCAGCATTTT,CASSGSGHRVETNQPQHF
.,TRBV5-1,TRBD2,TRBJ2-1,TGCGCCAGCAGCTTTAGCGGGAGGGCCGGCTCCTACAATGAGCAGTTCTTC,CASSFSGRAGSYNEQFF
.,TRBV3-1/TRBV3-2,.,TRBJ1-1,TGTGCCAGCAGCCATTTACAGGCTGGTGAAGCTTTCTTT,CASSHLQAGEAFF
.,TRBV5-6,TRBD1,TRBJ2-7,TGTGCCAGCAGCCCCTGGGACAGGGCGCCTGACGAGCAGTACTTC,CASSPWDRAPDEQYF
.,TRBV5-1,.,TRBJ2-5,TGCGCCAGCAGCCCAGGGTGGATAGCTGAAACGACCCAGTACTTC,CASSPGWIAETTQYF